Presented here are 21 T cell receptor beta chains from one specimen sequenced in a study of cytomegalovirus exposure and HLA in healthy donors. Generated by immunoSEQ multiplex PCR, the TCRdb table keeps only in-frame clones and is missing some. This sample has about 240,000 clones, with approximately 86% found just once. Sequencing used PBMCs. The source is a woman younger than 45 in good health and CMV-seropositive.

As regards this clone: The same CDR3 arises from other DNA sequences in this sample as well. This rearrangement joins TRBV5-1 to TRBJ2-7, with D possibly being TRBD1 (6 bases). Germline CDR1 is SGHRS and CDR2 is YFSETQ. The CDR3 has 13 amino acids. The germline V and J ends were trimmed by 4 bases and 2 bases, with 10 bases remaining between them. The CDR3: CASSPDSTYEQYF. The CDR3 nucleotides read TGCGCCAGCAGCCCGGACAGCACCTACGAGCAGTACTTC.

The J gene is TRBJ2-7, the V gene TRBV28; 8 bases align to TRBD2. Trimming at V came to 4 bases and at J to 7 bases, leaving 12 bases not matched to a gene. Germline V CDR1 and CDR2: MDHEN, SYDVKM. The CDR3 runs 15 residues. CDR3 coding DNA: TGTGCCAGCAGTTACCCGGGAGGGCCAGGTTCAGAGCAGTACTTC. Its protein is CASSYPGGPGSEQYF.

This clone was seen once. This chain joins TRBV4-2 and TRBJ2-7, with 13 bases identical to TRBD2. V trimming: 4 bases; J trimming: 0 bases; junction bases outside the gene matches: 9. The V gene's germline CDR1 is LGHNA and CDR2 YNFKEQ. The CDR3 totals 18 residues. The CDR3 coding sequence is TGTGCCAGCAGCCCAGGAGGGACTAGCGGGAACTACTCCTACGAGCAGTACTTC. Translation gives CASSPGGTSGNYSYEQYF.

CDR3 amino acids: CASSTLSRNEAFF. For the CDR3, the DNA is TGTGCCAGCAGCACCCTTTCCAGGAACGAAGCTTTCTTT. This chain connects TRBV27 to TRBJ1-1; D is uncertain. The germline V gene has CDR1 MNHEY and CDR2 SMNVEV (reference sequence). V was shortened by 6 bases and J by 8 bases, with 16 bases between the two germline ends. The CDR3 is made up of 13 amino acids.

The genes are TRBV6-1 and TRBJ1-1; D possibly corresponds to TRBD1 (5 bases). The CDR3 runs 14 residues. Trimming stripped 11 bases from V and 2 bases from J, with 18 bases between. Germline-derived CDR1 and CDR2 are MNHNS and SASEGT. The CDR3 coding sequence is TGTGCCGCCCTGGGGGAGGAACGAAACACTGAAGCTTTCTTT. It encodes CAALGEERNTEAFF.

This clone was found once. This chain connects TRBV27 to TRBJ2-5; 12 bases are shared with TRBD2. CDR1 is MNHEY, CDR2 SMNVEV, per germline (reference sequence). The V and J ends lost 4 bases and 4 bases, in that order; junction bases with no gene match: 7. The CDR3 contains 16 residues. CDR3 sequence: CASSSLGLAGTETQYF. The CDR3 DNA reads TGTGCCAGCAGTTCCCTCGGACTAGCGGGAACAGAGACCCAGTACTTC.

The CDR3: CSVEEVGGSPQHF. For the CDR3, the DNA is TGCAGCGTTGAAGAAGTCGGAGGGTCGCCCCAGCATTTT. The rearrangement links TRBV29-1 to TRBJ1-5; D gene ambiguous. Germline CDR1 SQVTM, CDR2 ANQGSEA. The CDR3 contains 13 residues. V lost 0 bases and J lost 9, with 12 bases in between. Combining the CDR3 with reference TRBV29-1 and TRBJ1-5 gives the whole variable domain SAVISQKPSRDICQRGTSLTIQCQVDSQVTMMFWYRQQPGQSLTLIATANQGSEATYESGFVIDKFPISRPNLTFSTLTVSNMSPEDSSIYLCSVEEVGGSPQHFGDGTRLSIL.

CDR3 nucleotide sequence: TGTGCCAGCAGGACACAAGGACTAGCTGGAGGTTCCTACGAGCAGTACTTC. Translation gives CASRTQGLAGGSYEQYF. The chain uses TRBV2 and TRBJ2-7; 8 positions match TRBD2. The CDR3 sequence is 17 residues long. Germline loops: CDR1 SNHLY, CDR2 FYNNEI. J lost 1 base, V lost 6 bases, and 14 bases had no gene match.

This clone came up once. J is TRBJ1-1 and V is TRBV30; D gene unclear. The CDR3 consists of 13 residues. CDR1 is GTSNPN and CDR2 is SVGIG in the germline V gene (reference sequence). Here the CDR3 reads CAERLDWNTEAFF. CDR3 sequence (DNA): TGTGCTGAGCGCCTTGATTGGAACACTGAAGCTTTCTTT.

The chain couples TRBV18 to TRBJ2-5; D perhaps matches TRBD1 (6 bases). V was cut by 2 bases and J by 4 bases, with 14 bases left in between. The CDR3 is 15 amino acids. The germline CDR1 and CDR2 sequences are KGHSH and LQKENI. CDR3 amino acids: CASSPVSQGSETQYF. CDR3 nucleotides: TGTGCCAGCTCACCAGTGTCACAGGGATCAGAGACCCAGTACTTC.

The chain links TRBV6-5 to TRBJ2-5; 8 nucleotides line up with TRBD2. The CDR3 runs to 13 residues. V trimming: 9 bases; J trimming: 4 bases; junction bases outside the gene matches: 7. CDR1 is MNHEY, CDR2 SVGAGI, per germline. The CDR3 region has the DNA TGTGCCAGTTCACCAGCGGGAGTAGAGACCCAGTACTTC. Protein: CASSPAGVETQYF.

This clone was recorded once. The chain couples TRBV28 to TRBJ1-3; tentatively, D is TRBD1 (5 bases). CDR1 is MDHEN, CDR2 SYDVKM, per germline. Trimming removed 7 bases at V and 0 bases at J, with 19 bases between. This CDR3 contains 17 residues. CDR3 loop: CASNGTPGSTSGNTIYF. CDR3 DNA sequence: TGTGCCAGCAACGGGACTCCAGGGTCCACCTCTGGAAACACCATATATTTT.

V and J are TRBV4-1 and TRBJ2-7; a weak D match, TRBD1 (6 bases). Trimming left V 5 bases short and J 6 bases short, with 20 bases between. Germline-derived CDR1 and CDR2 are MGHRA and YSYEKL. This CDR3 is 15 amino acids long. In nucleotides, the CDR3 is TGCGCCAGCAGCTCCACTGGGCTTACAGGGACCGAGCAGTACTTC. Translating gives CASSSTGLTGTEQYF.

The CDR3 loop is CASSPTGTGGLNEQFF. CDR3 in DNA: TGTGCCAGCAGCCCGACGGGGACAGGGGGACTCAATGAGCAGTTCTTC. This sequence joins TRBV7-6 and TRBJ2-1, with TRBD1 matching over 11 bases. V lost 5 bases to trimming and J lost 6 bases; unmatched junction nucleotides: 9. Germline CDR1 SGHVS, CDR2 FNYEAQ. The CDR3 extends over 16 amino acids.

The chain combines TRBV27 with TRBJ1-2; D unresolved. Germline V gene data show CDR1 as MNHEY and CDR2 as SMNVEV (reference sequence). The CDR3 has 12 residues. Between the trimmed V and J ends, which lost 6 bases and 8 bases, there was a span of 13 bases. For the CDR3, the DNA is TGTGCCAGCAGCGACGGCGGCCGGGGCTACACCTTC. Amino acid sequence: CASSDGGRGYTF.

This chain connects TRBV20-1 to TRBJ2-5; maybe TRBD2 (5 bases). The CDR3 consists of 11 residues. CDR1 is DFQATT, CDR2 SNEGSKA, per germline (reference sequence). V lost 3 bases and J 3 bases, leaving 5 bases between the germline ends. This CDR3 is CSARREETQYF. Written as DNA, the CDR3 is TGCAGTGCTAGGCGGGAAGAGACCCAGTACTTC.

The chain employs TRBV29-1 and TRBJ1-1; possibly TRBD1 for D (6 bases). V lost 6 bases and J lost 3, with 20 bases in between. Germline lookup yields CDR1 SQVTM and CDR2 ANQGSEA. The CDR3 spans 15 residues. The CDR3 DNA reads as TGCAGCGTGACGGGGCGGGGGGCGGTCGACACTGAAGCTTTCTTT. Its translation is CSVTGRGAVDTEAFF.

The chain recombines TRBV28 with TRBJ1-2; a possible D gene is TRBD1 (5 bases). Germline V gives CDR1 MDHEN, CDR2 SYDVKM. Trimming removed 5 bases at V and 4 bases at J, with 20 bases between. This CDR3 has 16 amino acids. CDR3 nucleotides: TGTGCCAGCAGTCCGGGACCGGGGGATTTTAGCTATGGCTACACCTTC. This codes for CASSPGPGDFSYGYTF.

This sequence joins TRBV9 and TRBJ2-2; the match to TRBD1 covers 7 bases. Per the germline V gene, CDR1 is SGDLS and CDR2 is YYNGEE. Germline trimming cut 0 bases from V and 2 bases from J; bases unmatched to any gene: 7. The CDR3 has 17 amino acids. CDR3 sequence: CASSVVPGQPNTGELFF. In nucleotides, the CDR3 is TGTGCCAGCAGCGTAGTGCCGGGACAGCCTAACACCGGGGAGCTGTTTTTT.

The V and J genes are TRBV28 and TRBJ1-1, with a weak D call TRBD1 (6 bases). Trimming removed 3 bases from V and 4 bases from J, with 18 bases in between. The CDR3 covers 16 residues. Germline loops: CDR1 MDHEN, CDR2 SYDVKM. For the CDR3, the DNA is TGTGCCAGCAGTTTCCCACCCCAGGGGAGGGGCACTGAAGCTTTCTTT. Protein product: CASSFPPQGRGTEAFF.

This chain joins TRBV2 and TRBJ2-2; 9 nucleotides align to TRBD1. With 6 bases clipped from V and 3 bases from J, the junction kept 8 bases outside the gene matches. Germline V gene sequence: CDR1 SNHLY, CDR2 FYNNEI. The CDR3 length is 16 residues. In nucleotides, the CDR3 is TGTGCCAGCAGCCAACAGGGGGCGAGGGACACCGGGGAGCTGTTTTTT. This encodes CASSQQGARDTGELFF.